This TCR beta chain was recovered during a study of identical twins (dated by TCRdb to about 2016). Describing the broader study: TCR alpha and beta repertoires from monozygotic twins, unrelated adults of various ages and cord blood were deep-sequenced to test whether fetal clonotypes persist. To rule out contamination, the twin experiments were replicated at different times with different library preparation protocols.

The cysteine opens and the phenylalanine closes a CDR3 of 15 amino acids. Left in the record is the CDR3 DNA by itself, 45 bases read in frame from the first base. From the germline V gene, CDR1 is SGDLS and CDR2 is YYNGEE. The germline V and J ends show losses of 4 bases and 5 bases respectively, and no gene match explains 10 bases of the junction. This clonotype has just a few counts. The antigen it recognizes is unknown. Per-nucleotide qualities are absent, and no much larger clonotype sits a single base away. The research as a whole found: Out-of-frame TCR alpha sharing in monozygotic twins was systematically underestimated by recombination models, whereas sharing between unrelated individuals was in agreement with the recombination models. Out-of-frame TCR alpha sequences shared between twins showed an excess of low generation-probability sequences compared with coincidental sharing between unrelated individuals. Excess twin sharing in beta out-of-frame sequences was weaker because fewer shared sequences lowered the signal-to-noise ratio. Fewer insertions were carried by abundant cord blood beta clonotypes, a similar but weaker trend appeared in young adult naive repertoires, and no such trend appeared in memory repertoires. Because the same donors could not be followed over many years, the conclusions relied on cross-sectional statistical analysis. Invariant T cells such as MAIT and iNKT could partly confound zero-insertion analyses, though diverse VJ usage argued against this for most clonotypes.

Only healthy Caucasian donors were included. Three pairs of female monozygotic twins, all aged roughly 18 to 29 years, made up the twin cohort. Peripheral blood mononuclear cells were the source from which RNA for the TCR libraries was isolated. Library preparation employed 5' RACE. Instrument used: Illumina HiSeq 2000. Template switching added a universal primer binding site, and the final cDNA carried a unique molecular identifier that allowed TCR cDNA molecules to be counted accurately. Specific primers in the conserved constant-segment region were used to synthesize first-strand cDNA for TCR alpha and beta chains. To control for contamination, each cDNA library was double barcoded with a SMART-Mk sample barcode plus Illumina barcodes. TruSeq adapter sequences, together with Illumina sample barcodes, were added in two successive PCR steps. Sequencing of the TCR alpha and beta cDNA libraries was done on the Illumina HiSeq platform using custom primers. The source study handled its data this way. Raw reads were processed with MiGEC to extract unique molecular identifiers, and MiXCR was used to determine CDR3 positions. For each individual, recombination models were inferred using an EM algorithm with the repgenHMM and IGoR tools. The tcR package in R was used for shared clonotype analysis, with sharing normalized by the product of cloneset sizes. To study raw recombination without the effects of thymic and clonal selection, out-of-frame nonproductive sequences were analyzed. TCRdb's own reprocessing of the public reads used fastp at Q25 and MiXCR and kept productive beta chains. Entries are consolidated by CDR3 protein sequence, retaining the most common genes and DNA. The V and J calls reflect TCRdb's pipeline rather than the authors' work. Recorded for this sample are a few hundred thousand distinct CDR3 sequences; approximately 9.6% of them occurred a single time. The ten top clones hold 3% of the sample.

These data also featured in a second study, about yellow fever vaccine responses in identical twins. That second publication adds: The authors reported that the T cell response to vaccination in identical twins appeared partly convergent and partly personalized. In identical twins, the study followed T cell clones that responded to the vaccine with precision.

The chain links TRBV9 with TRBJ2-7, and 9 junctional nucleotides match TRBD1. The sequenced material came from PBMCs. This receptor was obtained from a woman aged 18-30 years in good health. The CDR3 loop reads CASSFRTGDRDEQYF. In nucleotides, the sequence is TGTGCCAGCAGCTTCCGGACAGGGGATAGGGACGAGCAGTACTTC.